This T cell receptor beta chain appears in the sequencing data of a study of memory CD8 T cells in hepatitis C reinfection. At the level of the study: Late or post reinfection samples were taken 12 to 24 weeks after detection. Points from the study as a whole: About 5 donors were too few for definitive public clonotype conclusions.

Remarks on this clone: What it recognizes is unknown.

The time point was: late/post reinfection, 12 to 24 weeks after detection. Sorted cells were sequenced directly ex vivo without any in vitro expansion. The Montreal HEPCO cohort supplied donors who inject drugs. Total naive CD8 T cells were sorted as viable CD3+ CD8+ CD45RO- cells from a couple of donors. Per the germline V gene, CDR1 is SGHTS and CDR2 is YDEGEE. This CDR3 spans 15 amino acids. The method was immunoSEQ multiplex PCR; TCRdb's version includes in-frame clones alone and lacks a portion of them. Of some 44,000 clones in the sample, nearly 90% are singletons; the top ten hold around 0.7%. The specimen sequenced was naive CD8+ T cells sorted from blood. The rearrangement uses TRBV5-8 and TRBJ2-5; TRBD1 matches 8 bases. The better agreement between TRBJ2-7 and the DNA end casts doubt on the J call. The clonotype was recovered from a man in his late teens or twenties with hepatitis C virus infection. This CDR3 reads CASSLRTGLTYEQYF. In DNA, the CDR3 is TGTGCCAGCAGCTTGCGGACAGGGCTTACCTACGAGCAGTACTTC.